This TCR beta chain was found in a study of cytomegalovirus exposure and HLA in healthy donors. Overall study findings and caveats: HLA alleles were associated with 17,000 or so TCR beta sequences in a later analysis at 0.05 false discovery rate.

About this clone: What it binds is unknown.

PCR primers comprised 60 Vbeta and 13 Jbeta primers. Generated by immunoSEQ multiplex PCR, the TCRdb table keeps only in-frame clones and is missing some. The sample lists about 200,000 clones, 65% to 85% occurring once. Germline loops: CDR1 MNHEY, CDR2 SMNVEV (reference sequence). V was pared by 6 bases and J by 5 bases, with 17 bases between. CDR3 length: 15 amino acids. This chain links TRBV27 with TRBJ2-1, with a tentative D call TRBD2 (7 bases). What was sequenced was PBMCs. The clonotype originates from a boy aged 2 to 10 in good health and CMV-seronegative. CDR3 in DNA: TGTGCCAGCAGATCGCGGGGGCTGCACAACAATGAGCAGTTCTTC. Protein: CASRSRGLHNNEQFF.